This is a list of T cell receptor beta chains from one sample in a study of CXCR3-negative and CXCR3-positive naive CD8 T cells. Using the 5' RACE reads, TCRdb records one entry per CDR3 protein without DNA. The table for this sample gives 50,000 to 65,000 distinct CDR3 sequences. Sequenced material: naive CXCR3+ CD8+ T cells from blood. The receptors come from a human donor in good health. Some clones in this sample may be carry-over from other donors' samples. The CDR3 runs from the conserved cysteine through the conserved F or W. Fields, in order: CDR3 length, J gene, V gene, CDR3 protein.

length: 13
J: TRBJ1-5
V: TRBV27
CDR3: CASSPSGMQPQHF

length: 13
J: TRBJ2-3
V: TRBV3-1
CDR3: CASSQASADTQYF

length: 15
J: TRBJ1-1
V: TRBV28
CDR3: CASSLPDRADTEAFF

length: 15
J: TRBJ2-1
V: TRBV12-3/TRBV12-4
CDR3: CASSLLAGGPFEQFF

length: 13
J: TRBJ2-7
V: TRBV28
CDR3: CASNLTGDDEQYF

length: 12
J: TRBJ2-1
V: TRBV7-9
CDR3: CASSFGDNEQFF

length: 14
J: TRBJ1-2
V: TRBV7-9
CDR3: CASTSGEGNYGYTF

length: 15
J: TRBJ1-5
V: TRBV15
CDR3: CATSTDRGPSQPQHF

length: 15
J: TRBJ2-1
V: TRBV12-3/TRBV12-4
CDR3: CASRPGASSYNEQFF

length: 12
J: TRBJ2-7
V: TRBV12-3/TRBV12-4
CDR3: CASSLVYYEQYF